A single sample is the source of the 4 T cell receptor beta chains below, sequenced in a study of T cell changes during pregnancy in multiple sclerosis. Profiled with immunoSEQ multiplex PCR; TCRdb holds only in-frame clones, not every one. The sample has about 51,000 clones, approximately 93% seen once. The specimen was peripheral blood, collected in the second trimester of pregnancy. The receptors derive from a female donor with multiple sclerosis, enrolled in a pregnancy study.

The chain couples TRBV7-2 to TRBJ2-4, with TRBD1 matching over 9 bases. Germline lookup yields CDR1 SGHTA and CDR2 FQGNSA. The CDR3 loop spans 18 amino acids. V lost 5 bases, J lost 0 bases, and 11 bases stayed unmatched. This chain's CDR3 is CASSPVGQGTLAKNIQYF. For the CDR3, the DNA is TGTGCCAGCAGCCCCGTTGGACAGGGGACTTTAGCCAAAAACATTCAGTACTTC. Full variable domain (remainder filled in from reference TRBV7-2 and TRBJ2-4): GAGVSQSPSNKVTEKGKDVELRCDPISGHTALYWYRQSLGQGLEFLIYFQGNSAPDKSGLPSDRFSAERTGGSVSTLTIQRTQQEDSAVYLCASSPVGQGTLAKNIQYFGAGTRLSVL.

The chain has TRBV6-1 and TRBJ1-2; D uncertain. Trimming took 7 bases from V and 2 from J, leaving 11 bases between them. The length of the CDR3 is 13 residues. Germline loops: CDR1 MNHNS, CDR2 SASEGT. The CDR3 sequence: CASTWRRNYGYTF. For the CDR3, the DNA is TGTGCCAGCACATGGAGGCGGAACTATGGCTACACCTTC.

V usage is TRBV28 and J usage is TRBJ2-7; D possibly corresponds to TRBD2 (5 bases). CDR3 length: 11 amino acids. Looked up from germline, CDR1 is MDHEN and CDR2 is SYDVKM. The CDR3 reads CAAGPTYEQYF. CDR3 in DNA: TGTGCGGCGGGCCCCACGTACGAGCAGTACTTC.

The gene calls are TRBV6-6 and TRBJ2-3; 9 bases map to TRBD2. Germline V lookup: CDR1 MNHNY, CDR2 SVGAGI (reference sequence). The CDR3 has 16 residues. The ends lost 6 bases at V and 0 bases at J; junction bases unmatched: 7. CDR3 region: CASRLRRGGSTDTQYF. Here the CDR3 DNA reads TGTGCCAGCAGGTTGCGGCGGGGGGGGAGCACAGATACGCAGTATTTT.